This T cell receptor (beta chain) comes out of a study of T cells after yellow fever vaccination. This clonotype was counted a few times. TCRdb analysed the 5' RACE reads with MiXCR anew, one entry per CDR3 protein. The sample records under 550,000 distinct CDR3 sequences, roughly a fifth being singletons. The CDR3 consists of 12 residues. The V gene lost 8 bases and the J gene lost 7 bases, with 11 bases spanning the gap. CDR1 KGHSH and CDR2 LQKENI come from the germline V gene. The chain joins TRBV18 to TRBJ2-2; D may be TRBD1 (6 bases). The sequence derives from a man in his late teens or twenties who received the YFV17D yellow fever vaccine. The specimen comprised PBMCs, sampled roughly 20 days after the first yellow fever vaccination. The CDR3 loop is CASHTGIGELFF. CDR3 bases: TGTGCCAGCCACACAGGGATCGGGGAGCTGTTTTTT.